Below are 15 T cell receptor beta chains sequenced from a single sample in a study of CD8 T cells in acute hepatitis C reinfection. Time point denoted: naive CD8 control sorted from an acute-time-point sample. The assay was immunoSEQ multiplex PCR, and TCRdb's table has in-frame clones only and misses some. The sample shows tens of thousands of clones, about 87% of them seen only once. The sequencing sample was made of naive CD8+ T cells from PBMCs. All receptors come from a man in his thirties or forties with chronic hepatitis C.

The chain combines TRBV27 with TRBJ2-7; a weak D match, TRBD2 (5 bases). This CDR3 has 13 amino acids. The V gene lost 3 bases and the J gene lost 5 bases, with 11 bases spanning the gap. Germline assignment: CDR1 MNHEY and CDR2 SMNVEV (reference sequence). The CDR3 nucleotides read TGTGCCAGCAGTTTTTCGGGGTTCAACGAGCAGTACTTC. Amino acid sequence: CASSFSGFNEQYF.

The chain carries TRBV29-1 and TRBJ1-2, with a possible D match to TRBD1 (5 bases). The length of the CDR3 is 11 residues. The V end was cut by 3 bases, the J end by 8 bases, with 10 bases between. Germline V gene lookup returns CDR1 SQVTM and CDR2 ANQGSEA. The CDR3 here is CSVEGRDGYTF. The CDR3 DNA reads TGCAGCGTTGAGGGGAGGGACGGCTACACCTTC. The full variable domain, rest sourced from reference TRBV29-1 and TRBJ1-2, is SAVISQKPSRDICQRGTSLTIQCQVDSQVTMMFWYRQQPGQSLTLIATANQGSEATYESGFVIDKFPISRPNLTFSTLTVSNMSPEDSSIYLCSVEGRDGYTFGSGTRLTVV.

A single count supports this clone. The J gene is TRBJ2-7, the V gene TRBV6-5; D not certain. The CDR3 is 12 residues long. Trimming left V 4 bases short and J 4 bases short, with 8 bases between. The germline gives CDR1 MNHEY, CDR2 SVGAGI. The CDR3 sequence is CASSSSPYEQYF. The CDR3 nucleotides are TGTGCCAGCAGTTCCTCGCCGTACGAGCAGTACTTC.

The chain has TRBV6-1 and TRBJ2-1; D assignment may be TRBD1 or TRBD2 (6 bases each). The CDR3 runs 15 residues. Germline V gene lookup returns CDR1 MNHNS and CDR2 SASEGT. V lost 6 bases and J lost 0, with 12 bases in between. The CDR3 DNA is TGTGCCAGCAGGGAGGGGGACAACTCCTACAATGAGCAGTTCTTC. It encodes CASREGDNSYNEQFF.

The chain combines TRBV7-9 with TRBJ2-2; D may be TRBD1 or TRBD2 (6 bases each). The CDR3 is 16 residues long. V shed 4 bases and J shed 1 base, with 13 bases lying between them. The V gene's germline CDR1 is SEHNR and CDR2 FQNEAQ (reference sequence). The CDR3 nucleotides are TGTGCCAGCAGCTGGCAACAGGGACTGAACACCGGGGAGCTGTTTTTT. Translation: CASSWQQGLNTGELFF.

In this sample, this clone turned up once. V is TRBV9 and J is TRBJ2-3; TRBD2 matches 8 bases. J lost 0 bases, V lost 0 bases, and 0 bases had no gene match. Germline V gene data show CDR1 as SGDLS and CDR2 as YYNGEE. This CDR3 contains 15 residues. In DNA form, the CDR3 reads TGTGCCAGCAGCGTAGGGACTAGCAGCACAGATACGCAGTATTTT. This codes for CASSVGTSSTDTQYF. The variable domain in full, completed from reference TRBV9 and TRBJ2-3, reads DSGVTQTPKHLITATGQRVTLRCSPRSGDLSVYWYQQSLDQGLQFLIQYYNGEERAKGNILERFSAQQFPDLHSELNLSSLELGDSALYFCASSVGTSSTDTQYFGPGTRLTVL.

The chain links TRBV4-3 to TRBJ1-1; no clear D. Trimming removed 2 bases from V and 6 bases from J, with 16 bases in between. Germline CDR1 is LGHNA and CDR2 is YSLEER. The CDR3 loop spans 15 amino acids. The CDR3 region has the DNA TGCGCCAGCAGCCAAAAATTCGACGGTGGGGCTGAAGCTTTCTTT. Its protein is CASSQKFDGGAEAFF.

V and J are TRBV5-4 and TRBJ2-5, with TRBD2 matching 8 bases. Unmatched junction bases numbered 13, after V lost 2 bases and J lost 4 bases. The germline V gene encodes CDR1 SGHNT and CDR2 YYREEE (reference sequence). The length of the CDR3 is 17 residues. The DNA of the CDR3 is TGTGCCAGCAGCTTTAGCGGTAGCGGGGCGGTCCTAGAGACCCAGTACTTC. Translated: CASSFSGSGAVLETQYF. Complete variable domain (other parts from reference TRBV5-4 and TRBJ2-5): ETGVTQSPTHLIKTRGQQVTLRCSSQSGHNTVSWYQQALGQGPQFIFQYYREEENGRGNFPPRFSGLQFPNYSSELNVNALELDDSALYLCASSFSGSGAVLETQYFGPGTRLLVL.

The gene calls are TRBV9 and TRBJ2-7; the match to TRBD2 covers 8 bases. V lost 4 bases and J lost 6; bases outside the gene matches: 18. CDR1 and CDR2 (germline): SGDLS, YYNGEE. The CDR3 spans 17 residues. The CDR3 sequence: CASSPGGGPPGVGEQYF. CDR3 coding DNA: TGTGCCAGCAGCCCCGGGGGGGGCCCGCCGGGGGTGGGCGAGCAGTACTTC.

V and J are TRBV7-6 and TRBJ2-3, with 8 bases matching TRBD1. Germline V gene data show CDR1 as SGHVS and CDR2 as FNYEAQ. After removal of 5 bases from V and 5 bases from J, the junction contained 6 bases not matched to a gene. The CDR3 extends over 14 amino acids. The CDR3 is CASSQGQGIDTQYF. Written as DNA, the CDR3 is TGTGCCAGCAGCCAAGGACAGGGCATAGATACGCAGTATTTT.

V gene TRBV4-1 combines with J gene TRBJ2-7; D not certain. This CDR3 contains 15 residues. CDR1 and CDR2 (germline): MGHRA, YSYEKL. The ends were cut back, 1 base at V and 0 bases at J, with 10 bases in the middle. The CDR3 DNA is TGCGCCAGCAGCCAAGGGGAAGATGACTCCTACGAGCAGTACTTC. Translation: CASSQGEDDSYEQYF.

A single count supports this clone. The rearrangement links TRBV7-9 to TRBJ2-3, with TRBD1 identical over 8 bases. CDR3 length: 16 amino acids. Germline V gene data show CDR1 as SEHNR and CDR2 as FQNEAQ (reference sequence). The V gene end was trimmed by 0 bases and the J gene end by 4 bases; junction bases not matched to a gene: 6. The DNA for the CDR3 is TGTGCCAGCAGCTTAGCAGGACAGGGCAACGCAGATACGCAGTATTTT. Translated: CASSLAGQGNADTQYF.

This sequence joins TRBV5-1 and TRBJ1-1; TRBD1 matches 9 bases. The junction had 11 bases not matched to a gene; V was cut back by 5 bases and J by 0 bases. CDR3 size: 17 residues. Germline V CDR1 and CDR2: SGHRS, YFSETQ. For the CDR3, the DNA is TGCGCCAGCAGAATGAAGGGGACAGGGAGGATGAACACTGAAGCTTTCTTT. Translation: CASRMKGTGRMNTEAFF.

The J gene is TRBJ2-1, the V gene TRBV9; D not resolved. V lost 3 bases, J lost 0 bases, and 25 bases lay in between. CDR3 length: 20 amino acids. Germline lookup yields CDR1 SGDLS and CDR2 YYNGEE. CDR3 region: CASSASLKVDQQSSYNEQFF. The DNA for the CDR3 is TGTGCCAGCAGCGCTTCCCTGAAAGTGGATCAGCAGAGCTCCTACAATGAGCAGTTCTTC.

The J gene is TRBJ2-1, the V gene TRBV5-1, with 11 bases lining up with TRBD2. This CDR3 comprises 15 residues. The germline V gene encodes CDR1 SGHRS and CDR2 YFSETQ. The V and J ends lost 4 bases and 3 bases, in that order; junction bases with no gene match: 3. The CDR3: CASSQLAGDYNEQFF. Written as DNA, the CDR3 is TGCGCCAGCAGCCAACTAGCGGGGGACTACAATGAGCAGTTCTTC. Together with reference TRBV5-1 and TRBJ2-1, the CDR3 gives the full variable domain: KAGVTQTPRYLIKTRGQQVTLSCSPISGHRSVSWYQQTPGQGLQFLFEYFSETQRNKGNFPGRFSGRQFSNSRSEMNVSTLELGDSALYLCASSQLAGDYNEQFFGPGTRLTVL.